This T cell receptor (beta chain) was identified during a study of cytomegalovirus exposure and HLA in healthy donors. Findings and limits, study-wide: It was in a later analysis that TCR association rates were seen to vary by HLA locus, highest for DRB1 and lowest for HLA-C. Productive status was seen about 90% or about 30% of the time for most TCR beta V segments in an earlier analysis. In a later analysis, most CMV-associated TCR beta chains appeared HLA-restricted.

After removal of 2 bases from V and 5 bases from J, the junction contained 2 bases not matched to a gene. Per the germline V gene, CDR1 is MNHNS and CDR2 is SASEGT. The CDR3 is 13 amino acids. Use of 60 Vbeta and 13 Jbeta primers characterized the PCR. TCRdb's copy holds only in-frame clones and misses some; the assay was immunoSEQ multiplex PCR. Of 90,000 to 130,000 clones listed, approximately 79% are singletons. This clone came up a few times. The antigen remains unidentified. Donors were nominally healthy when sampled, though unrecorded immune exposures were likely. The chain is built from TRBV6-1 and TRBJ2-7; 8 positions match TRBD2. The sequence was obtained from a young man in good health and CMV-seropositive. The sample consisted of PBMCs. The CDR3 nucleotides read TGTGCCAGCAGTGAACTAGCGGGCGACGAGCAGTACTTC. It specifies CASSELAGDEQYF.